The rows below give T cell receptor beta chains drawn from one sample of a study of somatic mutations in cytotoxic T cells in rheumatoid arthritis. TCRdb keeps only in-frame clones here, not all; method: immunoSEQ multiplex PCR. The sample includes some 20,000 clones, 70% to 75% seen only once; the top ten take 21%. The specimen sequenced was CD8+ T cells sorted from blood. The receptors originated from an older woman in good health. The CDR3 runs from the conserved cysteine through the conserved F or W. Where a row states a size, it is once, few, many or the class of an expanded clone; other rows omit it.

CDR3 length,clone size,V gene,J gene,CDR3 protein
14,.,TRBV7-9,TRBJ2-7,CASSFGTDAYEQYF
15,.,TRBV19,TRBJ1-1,CASSQDATLGTEAFF
14,hyperexpanded,TRBV7-6,TRBJ1-2,CASSPAGQGKGYTF
12,.,TRBV9,TRBJ1-2,CASSVGTYGYTF
16,medium-sized,TRBV30,TRBJ2-7,CAWSVPHGTAFYEQYF
14,.,TRBV6-4,TRBJ2-1,CASSNDGENNEQFF
16,.,TRBV6-6,TRBJ1-1,CASSARDWRGDTEAFF
14,.,TRBV2,TRBJ2-3,CAIPHQGPQDTQYF
11,.,TRBV2,TRBJ1-1,CASSEGWDPFF
15,.,TRBV6-5,TRBJ2-2,CASSYVAGAGGELFF
15,.,TRBV27,TRBJ2-7,CASSLMSAQTYEQYF
15,.,TRBV28,TRBJ2-7,CASSLERGAPYEQYF
16,.,TRBV9,TRBJ2-2,CASSGLVAGGTGELFF
15,.,TRBV5-1,TRBJ1-5,CASSATPGGNQPQHF
14,few,TRBV4-1,TRBJ1-1,CASSIGQGETEAFF
14,.,TRBV2,TRBJ2-5,CASSDPRVQETQYF
13,once,TRBV6-5,TRBJ1-1,CASSIGGNTEAFF
14,.,TRBV7-9,TRBJ2-1,CASSAGQTYNEQFF
16,.,TRBV27,TRBJ1-2,CASSLSTGDINYGYTF
15,.,TRBV9,TRBJ2-2,CASSGRGQNTGELFF
13,.,TRBV29-1,TRBJ1-2,CSVEDGLDYGYTF
15,.,TRBV6-1,TRBJ2-1,CASSTGTSSYNEQFF
13,.,TRBV30,TRBJ1-1,CAWAQGPNTEAFF
15,.,TRBV6-5,TRBJ1-2,CASSYSSSLYYGYTF
16,.,TRBV4-2,TRBJ2-1,CASSQETAGDYNEQFF